Listed below are T cell receptor beta chains from one sample, sequenced in a study of cytotoxic CD8 clonotypes in ibrutinib-treated CLL. Sequencing was performed with immunoSEQ multiplex PCR; in TCRdb, only in-frame clones are kept and a portion is missing. The sample lists under 150,000 clones; around 93% were seen once. The source material was PBMCs, sampled after 12 months of ibrutinib treatment. The receptor set was obtained from a human donor with chronic lymphocytic leukemia. CDR3s include the opening cysteine and the closing phenylalanine or tryptophan. A D gene is named only where the DNA matches it firmly. Clone size, where shown, is once, few, many, or a class for clones that have expanded.

size	D	V	J	DNA	CDR3
-	TRBD1	TRBV28	TRBJ2-7	TGTGCCAGCAGCCTCCCGGGACAGGCGTTGGAGCAGTACTTC	CASSLPGQALEQYF
-	-	TRBV6-4	TRBJ2-5	TGTGCCACCTCCCGGGGGATTCAAGAGACCCAGTACTTC	CATSRGIQETQYF
-	TRBD1	TRBV7-9	TRBJ1-1	TGTGCCAGCAGCCCACAGGGGGCGAGGACTGAAGCTTTCTTT	CASSPQGARTEAFF
-	-	TRBV7-3	TRBJ2-1	TGTGCCAGCAGCTTTGGAGTGGAGCAGTTCTTC	CASSFGVEQFF
-	-	TRBV11-2	TRBJ1-2	TGTGCCAGCAGCTCTAGAGGGACCAGGGATGGCTACACCTTC	CASSSRGTRDGYTF
-	-	TRBV19	TRBJ1-5	TGTGCCAGTAGTATTACCCTCAATCAGCCCCAGCATTTT	CASSITLNQPQHF
-	-	TRBV6-1	TRBJ2-7	TGTGCCAGCAGGTGGCTCGGACAGAGCTCCTACGAGCAGTACTTC	CASRWLGQSSYEQYF
once	TRBD1	TRBV6-6	TRBJ2-2	TGTGCCAGCTTGACAGGGGGCGGCGGGGAGCTGTTTTTT	CASLTGGGGELFF
-	-	TRBV30	TRBJ2-1	TGTGCCTGGAGTGCCGGGAGCGCGGAGGAGCAGTTCTTC	CAWSAGSAEEQFF
-	TRBD2	TRBV11-3	TRBJ2-1	TGTGCCAGCAGCTTAGATAGTCTAGCGGGAGATTACAATGAGCAGTTCTTC	CASSLDSLAGDYNEQFF
-	-	TRBV5-1	TRBJ2-7	TGCGCCAGCAGCTTGGGAGGGACGAGGAACGAGCAGTACTTC	CASSLGGTRNEQYF
-	-	TRBV7-6	TRBJ1-5	TGTGCCAGCAGCTTAGGAGGGGCAGGGTACGGCAATCAGCCCCAGCATTTT	CASSLGGAGYGNQPQHF
-	TRBD1	TRBV29-1	TRBJ2-5	TGCAGCGTTGGCAGGGGGCAAGTAGAGACCCAGTACTTC	CSVGRGQVETQYF
-	-	TRBV6-5	TRBJ2-1	TGTGCCAGCAGTTACCAGACAGCGCTTTACAATGAGCAGTTCTTC	CASSYQTALYNEQFF
-	-	TRBV28	TRBJ2-1	TGTGCCAGCGGACGAGCTGACGTCAATGAGCAGTTCTTC	CASGRADVNEQFF
-	TRBD2	TRBV12-5	TRBJ2-6	TGTGCTAGTGGTTTTTCTAGCGGGAGAGGTGGGGCCAACGTCCTGACTTTC	CASGFSSGRGGANVLTF
-	TRBD1	TRBV5-1	TRBJ1-1	TGCGCCAGCAGCGGTAGACAGGGGGCAAACACTGAAGCTTTCTTT	CASSGRQGANTEAFF
-	TRBD2	TRBV30	TRBJ2-1	TGTGCCTGGACTGGGACTAGCGGGAAGTACAATGAGCAGTTCTTC	CAWTGTSGKYNEQFF
-	-	TRBV6-5	TRBJ2-7	TGTGCCAGCAGTGGGGCCTACTACGAGCAGTACTTC	CASSGAYYEQYF
once	-	TRBV18	TRBJ2-7	TGTGCCAGCTCACCAAGTATTAGCGGTATCTCCTACGAGCAGTACTTC	CASSPSISGISYEQYF
few	-	TRBV19	TRBJ2-7	TGTGCCAGTAGTTCCTTACAGGACTCCTACGAGCAGTACTTC	CASSSLQDSYEQYF
-	-	TRBV10-3	TRBJ2-6	TGTGCCATCAGCACTGGGGCCAACGTCCTGACTTTC	CAISTGANVLTF
-	TRBD1	TRBV7-9	TRBJ2-3	TGTGCCAGCAGCTTAGCCACAAAACAGGGGGCTACAGATACGCAGTATTTT	CASSLATKQGATDTQYF
-	-	TRBV18	TRBJ1-5	TGTGCCAGCTCATCGAACGAGGCAGACAATCAGCCCCAGCATTTT	CASSSNEADNQPQHF
-	-	TRBV6-5	TRBJ2-7	TGTGCCAGCAGTTACGATACAGAGGAAGCCGAGCAGTACTTC	CASSYDTEEAEQYF
-	-	TRBV5-4	TRBJ2-3	TGTGCCAGCAGTTATAGTGGAGTGCGAACAGATACGCAGTATTTT	CASSYSGVRTDTQYF
-	-	TRBV7-2	TRBJ1-3	TGTGCCAGCAGCTTAGGGGCAGCTGGAAACACCATATATTTT	CASSLGAAGNTIYF
-	TRBD1	TRBV5-1	TRBJ1-1	TGCGCCAGCAGCTCGGGAAGGGGACAGGGGGCGCTTGAAGCTTTCTTT	CASSSGRGQGALEAFF
-	-	TRBV6-5	TRBJ1-5	TGTGCCAGCAGTAAACAGGCTACCAATCAGCCCCAGCATTTT	CASSKQATNQPQHF
once	-	TRBV9	TRBJ2-5	TGTGCCAGCAGCGTAGACCCGGGGAGTGTGGAGACCCAGTACTTC	CASSVDPGSVETQYF
-	-	TRBV18	TRBJ2-5	TGTGCCACCAGAGACAGTTCGTCAAAAGAGACCCAGTACTTC	CATRDSSSKETQYF
once	-	TRBV7-9	TRBJ2-1	TGTGCCAGCAGCGTCCGGCGCGGGACCTACAATGAGCAGTTCTTC	CASSVRRGTYNEQFF
-	TRBD1	TRBV28	TRBJ1-4	TGTGCCAGCAGTTCTATCGGGACAGGCGGCGAGGGTGTAGGCGAAAAACTGTTTTTT	CASSSIGTGGEGVGEKLFF
-	-	TRBV27	TRBJ1-2	TGTGCCAGCCGGCGGACGGAATCGGGTGGCTACACCTTC	CASRRTESGGYTF
-	-	TRBV9	TRBJ1-3	TGTGCCAGCAGCCAAGACAGCTTCTCTGGAAACACCATATATTTT	CASSQDSFSGNTIYF
-	TRBD1	TRBV30	TRBJ1-4	TGTGCCTGGAGTGCAGGGAGGACAGGGGGCCCCGGGGATGAAAAACTGTTTTTT	CAWSAGRTGGPGDEKLFF
-	-	TRBV5-1	TRBJ2-4	TGCGCCAGCAGCTTGCCCGCGACAGAAAACATTCAGTACTTC	CASSLPATENIQYF
once	TRBD2	TRBV10-3	TRBJ2-1	TGTGCCATCAGTGAGCTTGGAGCGGGAGGGATTAGCTCCTACAATGAGCAGTTCTTC	CAISELGAGGISSYNEQFF
-	-	TRBV9	TRBJ1-2	TGTGCCAGCAGCGTAGCACAGTCTGGCTACACCTTC	CASSVAQSGYTF
-	TRBD1	TRBV5-1	TRBJ2-7	TGCGCCAGCAGCTTGGAACCCGGACAGGGGAACTACGAGCAGTACTTC	CASSLEPGQGNYEQYF
once	-	TRBV18	TRBJ1-1	TGTGCCAGCTCACCAAGGGCCGCGATTTACATGAACACTGAAGCTTTCTTT	CASSPRAAIYMNTEAFF
-	-	TRBV6-6	TRBJ1-5	TGTGCCAGCACCCCCGGGCCCTTCAATCAGCCCCAGCATTTT	CASTPGPFNQPQHF
-	-	TRBV7-2	TRBJ1-4	TGTGCCAGCAGCTTATGGCAGAGAAATGAAAAACTGTTTTTT	CASSLWQRNEKLFF
once	TRBD2	TRBV6-1	TRBJ2-2	TGTGCCAGCAGTGAATATGTACTAGCGGGGAACACCGGGGAGCTGTTTTTT	CASSEYVLAGNTGELFF
once	-	TRBV7-9	TRBJ2-7	TGTGCCAGCAGCTTAACCGTATACGAGCAGTACTTC	CASSLTVYEQYF
-	-	TRBV5-5	TRBJ2-7	TGTGCCAGCAGCTTCAGGTACGAGCAGTACTTC	CASSFRYEQYF
-	-	TRBV11-3	TRBJ1-1	TGTGCCAGCAGCTTGGGTGAGAAGACTGAAGCTTTCTTT	CASSLGEKTEAFF
-	-	TRBV5-5	TRBJ1-4	TGTGCCAGCAGCTTGGGGCTCGGACCCGGCGGTAATGAAAAACTGTTTTTT	CASSLGLGPGGNEKLFF
-	-	TRBV27	TRBJ2-5	TGTGCCACCGCCCGAGGGGGACAAGAGACCCAGTACTTC	CATARGGQETQYF
-	-	TRBV9	TRBJ2-1	TGTGCCAGCAGCGTAGTAGTTCCGGGTGAGCAGTTCTTC	CASSVVVPGEQFF
-	-	TRBV28	TRBJ2-1	TGTGCCAGCAATGGCGGGATCCCCTCCAATGAGCAGTTCTTC	CASNGGIPSNEQFF
-	-	TRBV7-9	TRBJ2-7	TGTGCCAGCAGCCCAACCGGACTCAACGAGCAGTACTTC	CASSPTGLNEQYF
-	TRBD1	TRBV9	TRBJ1-5	TGTGCCAGCAGCATTTCGACAGGGATCAATCAGCCCCAGCATTTT	CASSISTGINQPQHF
once	TRBD1	TRBV7-9	TRBJ1-5	TGTGCCAGCGACGGGACAGGGACGAATCAGCCCCAGCATTTT	CASDGTGTNQPQHF
few	-	TRBV28	TRBJ2-1	TGTGCAGGCGCTCGGGACAATGAGCAGTTCTTC	CAGARDNEQFF
-	TRBD1	TRBV4-1	TRBJ1-5	TGCGCCAGCAGCCAGTCCGGGACAGGGGGCGCCCAGCCCCAGCATTTT	CASSQSGTGGAQPQHF
-	-	TRBV30	TRBJ1-1	TGTGCCTGGGCAAGACGGAGGGACACTGAAGCTTTCTTT	CAWARRRDTEAFF
-	-	TRBV4-3	TRBJ2-4	TGCGCCAGCAGCCTAAGTGGGGGGCTGGGAAACATTCAGTACTTC	CASSLSGGLGNIQYF
-	-	TRBV30	TRBJ1-1	TGTGCCTGGACCCTGGCCCTTACAGGGAGGATAAACACTGAAGCTTTCTTT	CAWTLALTGRINTEAFF
-	-	TRBV27	TRBJ2-6	TGTGCCAGCAGTTTGCAGGGCTCTGGGGCCAACGTCCTGACTTTC	CASSLQGSGANVLTF